Listed below are T cell receptor beta chains from one sample, sequenced in a study of cytomegalovirus exposure and HLA in healthy donors. Profiled with immunoSEQ multiplex PCR; TCRdb holds only in-frame clones, not every one. The sample lists over 100,000 clones, roughly 85% occurring once. Sequencing used PBMCs. The receptors were sampled from a young man in good health and CMV-seropositive. The CDR3 runs from the conserved cysteine through the conserved F or W. D genes are given only for firm matches. Some rows have no size entry. The others give once, few or many, or a class for an expanded clone.

cdr3_aa: CASSPGQGRGYGYTF
cdr3_nt: TGCGCCAGCAGCCCTGGACAGGGCCGTGGCTATGGCTACACCTTC
d_call: TRBD1
clone_size: -
j_call: TRBJ1-2
v_call: TRBV5-1

cdr3_aa: CASSLVAGGGNEQFF
cdr3_nt: TGTGCCAGCAGCTTAGTTGCGGGAGGGGGCAATGAGCAGTTCTTC
d_call: TRBD2
clone_size: -
j_call: TRBJ2-1
v_call: TRBV7-9

cdr3_aa: CASTQTVNTEAFF
cdr3_nt: TGTGCCAGCACCCAAACGGTGAACACTGAAGCTTTCTTT
d_call: -
clone_size: -
j_call: TRBJ1-1
v_call: TRBV7-9

cdr3_aa: CASGLVTTGERGKNIQYF
cdr3_nt: TGTGCTAGTGGTTTGGTAACTACGGGGGAGCGGGGCAAAAACATTCAGTACTTC
d_call: TRBD2
clone_size: -
j_call: TRBJ2-4
v_call: TRBV12-5

cdr3_aa: CASSEYVLAGGSTDTQYF
cdr3_nt: TGTGCCAGCAGTGAATACGTTCTAGCGGGGGGTAGCACAGATACGCAGTATTTT
d_call: TRBD2
clone_size: -
j_call: TRBJ2-3
v_call: TRBV25-1

cdr3_aa: CASSPPGGGERNQPQHF
cdr3_nt: TGTGCCAGCAGTCCGCCGGGAGGGGGGGAACGCAATCAGCCCCAGCATTTT
d_call: -
clone_size: few
j_call: TRBJ1-5
v_call: TRBV28

cdr3_aa: CASSRTENSPLHF
cdr3_nt: TGTGCCAGCTCCAGAACAGAAAATTCACCCCTCCACTTT
d_call: -
clone_size: -
j_call: TRBJ1-6
v_call: TRBV7-7

cdr3_aa: CASNRQGAVNEQFF
cdr3_nt: TGTGCCAGCAACAGACAGGGGGCGGTAAATGAGCAGTTCTTC
d_call: TRBD1
clone_size: -
j_call: TRBJ2-1
v_call: TRBV6-1

cdr3_aa: CASSLGAGGAYNEQFF
cdr3_nt: TGTGCCAGCAGCTTGGGAGCGGGAGGAGCCTACAATGAGCAGTTCTTC
d_call: TRBD2
clone_size: -
j_call: TRBJ2-1
v_call: TRBV5-6

cdr3_aa: CASSKDRGLYGYTF
cdr3_nt: TGTGCCAGCAGTAAGGACAGGGGGCTGTATGGCTACACCTTC
d_call: TRBD1
clone_size: -
j_call: TRBJ1-2
v_call: TRBV6-5

cdr3_aa: CASTPGSGAFYGYTF
cdr3_nt: TGTGCCAGCACCCCGGGGTCCGGAGCCTTCTATGGCTACACCTTC
d_call: -
clone_size: once
j_call: TRBJ1-2
v_call: TRBV11-2

cdr3_aa: CASSVRLGGANEQFF
cdr3_nt: TGTGCCAGCAGCGTTCGCCTCGGGGGGGCAAATGAGCAGTTCTTC
d_call: TRBD2
clone_size: -
j_call: TRBJ2-1
v_call: TRBV9

cdr3_aa: CASSAGTGGSGANVLTF
cdr3_nt: TGTGCCAGCAGTGCCGGGACAGGGGGCTCTGGGGCCAACGTCCTGACTTTC
d_call: TRBD1
clone_size: -
j_call: TRBJ2-6
v_call: TRBV2

cdr3_aa: CASNKGDIYGYTF
cdr3_nt: TGTGCCAGCAATAAGGGGGATATCTATGGCTACACCTTC
d_call: -
clone_size: -
j_call: TRBJ1-2
v_call: TRBV5-4

cdr3_aa: CASSPSPDRTEAFF
cdr3_nt: TGTGCCAGCAGCCCCTCACCCGACAGGACTGAAGCTTTCTTT
d_call: -
clone_size: -
j_call: TRBJ1-1
v_call: TRBV4-2

cdr3_aa: CASSEASGAAGELFF
cdr3_nt: TGTGCCAGCAGTGAAGCTTCAGGCGCAGCCGGGGAGCTGTTTTTT
d_call: -
clone_size: -
j_call: TRBJ2-2
v_call: TRBV2

cdr3_aa: CASSPSLGASLTWEKLFF
cdr3_nt: TGTGCCAGCAGCCCATCTCTGGGGGCGTCGCTTACGTGGGAAAAACTGTTTTTT
d_call: -
clone_size: -
j_call: TRBJ1-4
v_call: TRBV28

cdr3_aa: CASSVGTGPEGYTF
cdr3_nt: TGTGCCAGCAGCGTAGGTACAGGGCCGGAGGGCTACACCTTC
d_call: -
clone_size: -
j_call: TRBJ1-2
v_call: TRBV9

cdr3_aa: CASNAQGRRVGQYF
cdr3_nt: TGTGCCAGCAACGCACAGGGGCGTAGGGTCGGGCAGTACTTC
d_call: TRBD1
clone_size: -
j_call: TRBJ2-7
v_call: TRBV28

cdr3_aa: CASSPLEKGDSGANVLTF
cdr3_nt: TGTGCCAGCAGCCCCCTTGAGAAAGGGGACTCTGGGGCCAACGTCCTGACTTTC
d_call: -
clone_size: few
j_call: TRBJ2-6
v_call: TRBV5-6

cdr3_aa: CASSPTGPNTGELFF
cdr3_nt: TGTGCCAGCAGCCCGACAGGGCCCAACACCGGGGAGCTGTTTTTT
d_call: TRBD1
clone_size: -
j_call: TRBJ2-2
v_call: TRBV7-9

cdr3_aa: CSARPGTNVHEQYF
cdr3_nt: TGCAGCGCCCGGCCCGGGACAAATGTCCACGAGCAGTACTTC
d_call: -
clone_size: few
j_call: TRBJ2-7
v_call: TRBV29-1

cdr3_aa: CASSRAEGGTEAFF
cdr3_nt: TGTGCCAGCAGCCGAGCCGAAGGAGGAACTGAAGCTTTCTTT
d_call: -
clone_size: -
j_call: TRBJ1-1
v_call: TRBV4-2

cdr3_aa: CASSLGWGEPQHF
cdr3_nt: TGCGCCAGCAGCTTGGGCTGGGGAGAGCCCCAGCATTTT
d_call: -
clone_size: -
j_call: TRBJ1-5
v_call: TRBV5-1

cdr3_aa: CAIRSGGGEDTQYF
cdr3_nt: TGTGCCATACGGTCGGGCGGGGGGGAAGATACGCAGTATTTT
d_call: TRBD2
clone_size: once
j_call: TRBJ2-3
v_call: TRBV28

cdr3_aa: CASSLRGGDTEAFF
cdr3_nt: TGTGCCAGTAGTCTTAGGGGAGGGGACACTGAAGCTTTCTTT
d_call: -
clone_size: -
j_call: TRBJ1-1
v_call: TRBV19

cdr3_aa: CASRFSGAQIYGYTF
cdr3_nt: TGTGCCAGCAGATTCTCAGGGGCGCAAATCTATGGCTACACCTTC
d_call: -
clone_size: few
j_call: TRBJ1-2
v_call: TRBV6-5

cdr3_aa: CASSSGQGFTGELFF
cdr3_nt: TGTGCCAGCAGCTCGGGACAGGGCTTCACCGGGGAGCTGTTTTTT
d_call: TRBD1
clone_size: -
j_call: TRBJ2-2
v_call: TRBV7-9

cdr3_aa: CASSVGRDRGRTEAFF
cdr3_nt: TGTGCCAGCAGCGTAGGTAGAGACAGGGGGCGGACTGAAGCTTTCTTT
d_call: TRBD1
clone_size: -
j_call: TRBJ1-1
v_call: TRBV9

cdr3_aa: CALLGQGTNPTSGNEQFF
cdr3_nt: TGTGCCCTCCTCGGGCAGGGGACTAACCCGACCTCTGGCAATGAGCAGTTCTTC
d_call: -
clone_size: once
j_call: TRBJ2-1
v_call: TRBV11-3

cdr3_aa: CAISLPGQGNGYTF
cdr3_nt: TGTGCCATCAGTCTTCCGGGACAGGGGAACGGCTACACCTTC
d_call: TRBD1
clone_size: -
j_call: TRBJ1-2
v_call: TRBV10-3

cdr3_aa: CASSEAGSRSYEQYF
cdr3_nt: TGCGCCAGCAGCGAGGCGGGGAGCCGCTCCTACGAGCAGTACTTC
d_call: -
clone_size: -
j_call: TRBJ2-7
v_call: TRBV5-1

cdr3_aa: CAWSVAGSLNTGELFF
cdr3_nt: TGTGCCTGGAGTGTCGCAGGATCCTTGAACACCGGGGAGCTGTTTTTT
d_call: -
clone_size: -
j_call: TRBJ2-2
v_call: TRBV30

cdr3_aa: CAISALADKETQYF
cdr3_nt: TGTGCCATCAGTGCATTGGCGGATAAAGAGACCCAGTACTTC
d_call: -
clone_size: -
j_call: TRBJ2-5
v_call: TRBV10-3

cdr3_aa: CASSLAKRSTDTQYF
cdr3_nt: TGTGCCAGCAGCCTAGCGAAAAGAAGCACAGATACGCAGTATTTT
d_call: -
clone_size: -
j_call: TRBJ2-3
v_call: TRBV6-1

cdr3_aa: CASSYTGGVGEKLFF
cdr3_nt: TGTGCCAGCAGTTATACAGGGGGCGTGGGTGAAAAACTGTTTTTT
d_call: TRBD1
clone_size: -
j_call: TRBJ1-4
v_call: TRBV6-5

cdr3_aa: CATSRDVGGGYTF
cdr3_nt: TGTGCCACCAGCAGAGATGTGGGGGGGGGCTACACCTTC
d_call: -
clone_size: -
j_call: TRBJ1-2
v_call: TRBV15

cdr3_aa: CASSLTSTYEQYF
cdr3_nt: TGTGCCAGCAGCTTGACTTCAACCTACGAGCAGTACTTC
d_call: -
clone_size: -
j_call: TRBJ2-7
v_call: TRBV7-8

cdr3_aa: CASSKVLAVETQYF
cdr3_nt: TGTGCCAGTAGTAAAGTACTAGCGGTTGAGACCCAGTACTTC
d_call: TRBD2
clone_size: -
j_call: TRBJ2-5
v_call: TRBV19

cdr3_aa: CACLKGVYEQYF
cdr3_nt: TGTGCCTGCCTGAAGGGGGTTTACGAGCAGTACTTC
d_call: -
clone_size: -
j_call: TRBJ2-7
v_call: TRBV30

cdr3_aa: CASSLTGGAADNYGYTF
cdr3_nt: TGCGCCAGCAGCTTAACAGGGGGCGCGGCGGATAACTATGGCTACACCTTC
d_call: TRBD1
clone_size: -
j_call: TRBJ1-2
v_call: TRBV5-1

cdr3_aa: CASSVGRWGTGELFF
cdr3_nt: TGTGCCAGCAGCGTAGGGAGGTGGGGCACCGGGGAGCTGTTTTTT
d_call: -
clone_size: -
j_call: TRBJ2-2
v_call: TRBV9

cdr3_aa: CASSFASGNEQFF
cdr3_nt: TGTGCCAGCAGCTTCGCTAGCGGCAATGAGCAGTTCTTC
d_call: TRBD2
clone_size: -
j_call: TRBJ2-1
v_call: TRBV5-5